This TCR beta chain was sequenced for a study of blood T cell repertoires in COVID-19. Study summary: The cDNA or gDNA used as material had been derived from T cells, B-cell-depleted T cells, or PBMCs.

V lost 1 base and J 8 bases, leaving 14 bases between the germline ends. CDR3 length equals 14 residues. Germline assignment: CDR1 SGHVS and CDR2 FQNEAQ. The protocol was immunoSEQ multiplex PCR, while the TCRdb copy is restricted to in-frame clones and leaves out a portion. Of 350,000 or so clones listed, about 91% were seen once; the top ten hold 1.6%. This sequence joins TRBV7-8 and TRBJ1-1; TRBD1 might be the D (5 bases). Sequenced input: peripheral blood. The sequence came from a woman in her twenties or thirties with COVID-19, enrolled during active disease. This chain's CDR3 is CASSLGGRDPEAFF. The CDR3 DNA is TGTGCCAGCAGCTTAGGGGGGAGGGACCCAGAAGCTTTCTTT. Filled out from reference TRBV7-8 and TRBJ1-1, the complete variable domain reads GAGVSQSPRYKVAKRGQDVALRCDPISGHVSLFWYQQALGQGPEFLTYFQNEAQLDKSGLPSDRFFAERPEGSVSTLKIQRTQQEDSAVYLCASSLGGRDPEAFFGQGTRLTVV.